This T cell receptor (beta chain) was profiled in a study of cytomegalovirus exposure and HLA in healthy donors. Study-wide points: The study recorded 150 to 200 TCR beta chains that were cytomegalovirus-associated. Subsequent analysis showed first-cohort TCR clusters tending to co-occur in 120 validation repertoires.

Germline V gives CDR1 WSHSY, CDR2 SAAADI. The CDR3 runs to 13 residues. V lost 8 bases to trimming and J lost 8 bases; unmatched junction nucleotides: 6. The assay was immunoSEQ multiplex PCR, and TCRdb's table has in-frame clones only and misses some. Of tens of thousands of clones listed, roughly 94% are singletons. The donors were members of the roughly 120-subject validation cohort (separate from the approximately 670-subject first cohort). As regards this clone: Its antigen is not known.

The chain is built from TRBV10-2 and TRBJ1-4, with 9 positions matching TRBD1. Sample: PBMCs. This sequence originates from a man younger than 35 in good health and CMV-seronegative. CDR3 sequence (DNA): TGCGCCAGCTCGGGACAGGGAGGGGAAAAACTGTTTTTT. It is translated as CASSGQGGEKLFF.